A selection of T cell receptor beta chains follows, all from one sample in a study of cytomegalovirus exposure and HLA in healthy donors. Profiling relied on immunoSEQ multiplex PCR, and the TCRdb table lists in-frame clones only, not all of them. The sample consists of about 94,000 clones, roughly 77% of them appearing once. The sample consisted of PBMCs. These receptors were taken from a human donor in good health. The CDR3 runs from the conserved cysteine through the conserved F or W. The order of the fields is D gene, V gene, clone size, J gene, CDR3 protein, CDR3 DNA. A D gene is named only where the DNA matches it firmly. Not every row has a clone size; where given, it reads once, few, many or a size class.

TRBD2	TRBV25-1	once	TRBJ2-1	CASSFTSGGNEQFF	TGTGCCAGCAGTTTCACTAGCGGAGGCAATGAGCAGTTCTTC
.	TRBV21-1	.	TRBJ2-7	CASSKGGRATYEQYF	TGTGCCAGCAGCAAAGGGGGCAGGGCTACCTACGAGCAGTACTTC
.	TRBV14	.	TRBJ2-1	CASSQVRGNEQFF	TGTGCCAGCAGCCAAGTCAGGGGCAATGAGCAGTTCTTC
.	TRBV11-2	.	TRBJ1-2	CASSFPAGRGYTF	TGTGCCAGCAGCTTCCCGGCGGGGCGGGGCTACACCTTC
.	TRBV7-2	.	TRBJ1-3	CASSQAGSGNTIYF	TGTGCCAGCAGCCAAGCAGGGTCTGGAAACACCATATATTTT
.	TRBV18	.	TRBJ2-3	CASSTTADTQYF	TGTGCCAGCTCAACAACAGCAGATACGCAGTATTTT
TRBD2	TRBV7-2	.	TRBJ2-4	CASSPSLAGGAGIQYF	TGTGCCAGCAGCCCGTCACTAGCGGGAGGGGCGGGCATTCAGTACTTC
.	TRBV6-6	.	TRBJ2-7	CASSYGGGGYEQYF	TGTGCCAGCAGTTACGGGGGAGGGGGTTACGAGCAGTACTTC
TRBD1	TRBV7-3	.	TRBJ1-2	CASSSHPGQGKGGYTF	TGTGCCAGCAGCTCCCACCCGGGACAGGGGAAGGGGGGCTACACCTTC
TRBD1	TRBV11-3	.	TRBJ2-3	CASSLAGGTGDTQYF	TGTGCCAGCAGCTTAGCAGGGGGCACGGGAGATACGCAGTATTTT
.	TRBV4-1	.	TRBJ2-3	CASSQGVADTQYF	TGCGCCAGCAGCCAAGGAGTGGCAGATACGCAGTATTTT
.	TRBV5-4	.	TRBJ2-2	CASSLALANTGELFF	TGTGCCAGCAGCTTGGCCCTCGCGAACACCGGGGAGCTGTTTTTT
.	TRBV2	.	TRBJ1-4	CASRRSSGLSSEKLFF	TGTGCCAGCCGACGGTCCTCGGGGTTAAGTAGTGAAAAACTGTTTTTT
TRBD1	TRBV2	.	TRBJ2-7	CASGDRSSYEQYF	TGTGCCAGCGGGGACAGGAGCTCCTACGAGCAGTACTTC
TRBD1	TRBV6-5	.	TRBJ2-7	CASSPHPGTGYEQYF	TGTGCCAGCAGTCCCCACCCCGGGACAGGCTACGAGCAGTACTTC
TRBD1	TRBV28	.	TRBJ1-5	CASSFGTGRQQPQHF	TGTGCCAGCAGTTTCGGGACAGGGAGGCAACAGCCCCAGCATTTT
TRBD2	TRBV5-1	.	TRBJ2-1	CASSTGLAGANEQFF	TGCGCCAGCAGCACTGGACTAGCGGGAGCCAATGAGCAGTTCTTC
.	TRBV4-1	once	TRBJ2-3	CASSQEGPSTDTQYF	TGCGCCAGCAGCCAAGAGGGGCCCAGCACAGATACGCAGTATTTT
TRBD2	TRBV19	.	TRBJ2-5	CASSSGTSGQETQYF	TGTGCCAGTAGTTCGGGGACTAGCGGCCAAGAGACCCAGTACTTC
.	TRBV11-1	.	TRBJ2-7	CASSFYTGEQYF	TGTGCCAGCAGCTTTTATACAGGGGAGCAGTACTTC
TRBD2	TRBV6-1	.	TRBJ2-2	CASSELAGGTGELFF	TGTGCCAGCAGTGAACTAGCGGGGGGCACCGGGGAGCTGTTTTTT
TRBD1	TRBV5-7	.	TRBJ1-2	CASSSLWAVGPGDSYGYTF	TGTGCCAGCAGCTCGTTGTGGGCTGTGGGACCCGGGGACAGCTATGGCTACACCTTC
TRBD2	TRBV7-2	.	TRBJ2-5	CASSLAPGLAGGPRETQYF	TGTGCCAGCAGCTTAGCGCCGGGACTAGCGGGAGGGCCAAGAGAGACCCAGTACTTC
.	TRBV14	.	TRBJ2-5	CASSQLPGTQETQYF	TGTGCCAGCAGCCAACTCCCGGGAACTCAAGAGACCCAGTACTTC
.	TRBV29-1	.	TRBJ2-7	CSALQSYEQYF	TGCAGCGCTCTCCAGTCCTACGAGCAGTACTTC
.	TRBV19	once	TRBJ2-5	CASRPEARGETQYF	TGTGCCAGTAGACCCGAGGCCAGGGGAGAGACCCAGTACTTC
TRBD2	TRBV27	.	TRBJ2-2	CASSFTSGHGELFF	TGTGCCAGCAGTTTTACTAGCGGGCACGGGGAGCTGTTTTTT
TRBD1	TRBV6-5	.	TRBJ2-3	CASSYSGQGTDTQYF	TGTGCCAGCAGTTACAGTGGACAGGGGACAGATACGCAGTATTTT
.	TRBV7-9	few	TRBJ1-4	CASSLVGLTTNEKLFF	TGTGCCAGCAGCTTAGTCGGACTCACAACTAATGAAAAACTGTTTTTT
.	TRBV7-6	.	TRBJ2-1	CASSPLFEQFF	TGTGCCAGCAGCCCCCTTTTTGAGCAGTTCTTC
TRBD1	TRBV6-5	.	TRBJ1-4	CASSYQGTDEKLFF	TGTGCCAGCAGTTACCAGGGGACAGATGAAAAACTGTTTTTT
.	TRBV5-5	few	TRBJ1-5	CASSLGGTGNQPQHF	TGTGCCAGCAGCTTGGGGGGCACCGGCAATCAGCCCCAGCATTTT
TRBD1	TRBV19	.	TRBJ2-7	CASSRQGVAYEQYF	TGTGCCAGCAGTCGACAGGGGGTGGCCTACGAGCAGTACTTC
.	TRBV9	.	TRBJ2-7	CASGKGGTGSYEQYF	TGTGCCAGCGGGAAGGGGGGGACAGGATCCTACGAGCAGTACTTC
.	TRBV7-6	once	TRBJ2-1	CASSRTRWGGEQFF	TGTGCCAGCAGTCGTACTAGGTGGGGTGGTGAGCAGTTCTTC
.	TRBV5-6	.	TRBJ2-7	CASSLGTGYYEQYF	TGTGCCAGCAGCTTGGGTACAGGTTACTACGAGCAGTACTTC
.	TRBV5-6	.	TRBJ2-3	CASSLIGWRAPDTQYF	TGTGCCAGCAGCTTGATAGGTTGGCGGGCGCCAGATACGCAGTATTTT
.	TRBV2	.	TRBJ1-2	CASRADSHAYGYTF	TGTGCCAGCAGGGCGGACAGTCATGCCTATGGCTACACCTTC
TRBD2	TRBV11-2	.	TRBJ2-2	CASSPGLVGPRGTGELFF	TGTGCCAGCAGCCCAGGACTAGTGGGGCCACGGGGCACCGGGGAGCTGTTTTTT
TRBD2	TRBV11-2	.	TRBJ2-3	CASSSIGTGGDTQYF	TGTGCCAGCAGCTCCATCGGGACGGGAGGAGATACGCAGTATTTT